This is a list of T cell receptor beta chains from one sample in a study of Ad26.COV2.S vaccination and SARS-CoV-2 variants. TCRdb's table, derived via immunoSEQ multiplex PCR, lists solely in-frame clones and lacks some. The sample records around 310,000 clones, roughly 90% being singletons. The sequencing here drew on peripheral blood, taken in a trial of Ad26.COV2.S vaccine versus placebo. These receptors were obtained from a person between 18 and 59 years old who received the Ad26.COV2.S COVID-19 vaccine or a placebo. The CDR3 runs from the conserved cysteine through the conserved F or W. Each record gives: V gene, D gene, CDR3 protein. D genes are given only for firm matches.

>TRBV28|.
CASSTGLHEQYF
>TRBV7-3|TRBD1
CASSAEGGQSYGYTF
>TRBV30|.
CAWARGSGTEAFF
>TRBV18|TRBD1
CASSPWTGNQETQYF
>TRBV5-1|TRBD1
CASSARTGGNYGYTF
>TRBV28|.
CASSLTGHYGYTF
>TRBV18|.
CASSPRPGLNYGYTF
>TRBV4-3|.
CASSQPEVGNYGYTF
>TRBV30|TRBD2
CAWSPAGIHNEQFF
>TRBV4-3|.
CASSRGLQTDGYTF
>TRBV27|TRBD2
CASSPRLANIPTDTQYF
>TRBV9|.
CASSVTRTARVGQPQHF
>TRBV6-1|TRBD1
CASSELPGGGQPQHF
>TRBV5-1|.
CASRIEGVAFGGASELFF
>TRBV7-9|.
CASSLESSVSPLHF
>TRBV7-9|.
CASSRPGLQETQYF
>TRBV7-9|.
CASSLFSHEQYF
>TRBV7-3|TRBD1
CASSLNAPGTTGINYGYTF
>TRBV5-1|.
CASSPVLGANVLTF
>TRBV12-3/TRBV12-4|.
CASSRLIRLGEFF
>TRBV18|.
CASSLYTGELFF
>TRBV6-5|.
CASRPVGYGANVLTF
>TRBV19|.
CASSMGLAKNIQYF
>TRBV5-4|TRBD1
CASSSGGGKYNEQFF
>TRBV4-2|TRBD2
CASSQGTSGKQFF
>TRBV28|.
CATTPGTTNTGELFF
>TRBV15|.
CATSQGMNTEAFF
>TRBV19|.
CASSIDRLRSTQYF
>TRBV6-5|.
CASSTVYNEQFF
>TRBV19|TRBD1
CASSISSDRGGTGELFF
>TRBV12-5|TRBD2
CASGLILAGSTGELFF
>TRBV5-4|TRBD1
CASSLLQGLNAEAFF
>TRBV19|TRBD2
CLRGGLYNEQFF
>TRBV7-9|.
CASSLGQGAVANYGYTF
>TRBV5-8|TRBD2
CASRRSGAGTQYF
>TRBV11-2|.
CASSFIAWNEQFF
>TRBV4-2|.
CASSQDLYQPQHF
>TRBV2|TRBD1
CASSKPGQGLISGELFF
>TRBV20-1|.
CSAPGGQGYTF
>TRBV4-1|.
CASSQVAGGASLTNEKLFF